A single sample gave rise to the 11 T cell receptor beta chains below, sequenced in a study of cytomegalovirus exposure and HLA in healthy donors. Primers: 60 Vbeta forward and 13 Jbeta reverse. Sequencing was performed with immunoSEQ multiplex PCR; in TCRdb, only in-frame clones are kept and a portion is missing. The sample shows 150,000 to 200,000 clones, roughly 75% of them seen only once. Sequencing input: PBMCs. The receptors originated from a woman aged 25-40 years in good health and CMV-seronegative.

The DNA for the CDR3 is TGTGCCTGGAGCGGCGACCGGGACTTATCCTACGAGCAGTACTTC. Translation: CAWSGDRDLSYEQYF. This chain joins TRBV30 and TRBJ2-7; D is perhaps TRBD2 (6 bases). The CDR3 has 15 residues. The V gene's germline CDR1 is GTSNPN and CDR2 SVGIG (reference sequence). The germline V and J ends were trimmed by 3 bases and 1 base, with 16 bases remaining between them.

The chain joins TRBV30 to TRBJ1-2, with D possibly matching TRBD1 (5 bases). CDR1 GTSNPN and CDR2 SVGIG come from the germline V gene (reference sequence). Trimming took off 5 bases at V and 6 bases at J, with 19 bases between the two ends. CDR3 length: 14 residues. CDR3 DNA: TGTGCCTGGGGGGGGAGAAGTGGGTCGGATGGCTACACCTTC. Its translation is CAWGGRSGSDGYTF.

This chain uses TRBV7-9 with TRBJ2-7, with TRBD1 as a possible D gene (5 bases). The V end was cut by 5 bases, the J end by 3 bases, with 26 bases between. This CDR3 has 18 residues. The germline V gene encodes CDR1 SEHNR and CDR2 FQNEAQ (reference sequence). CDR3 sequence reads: CASSHIDRVRQGFYEQYF. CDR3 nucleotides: TGTGCCAGCAGCCATATAGATAGGGTAAGGCAGGGCTTCTACGAGCAGTACTTC.

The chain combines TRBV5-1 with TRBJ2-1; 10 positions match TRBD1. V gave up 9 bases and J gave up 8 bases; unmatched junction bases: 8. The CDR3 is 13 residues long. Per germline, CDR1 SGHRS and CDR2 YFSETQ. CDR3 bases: TGCGCCACCCGGACAGGGGGGAGCGATGAGCAGTTCTTC. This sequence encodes CATRTGGSDEQFF.

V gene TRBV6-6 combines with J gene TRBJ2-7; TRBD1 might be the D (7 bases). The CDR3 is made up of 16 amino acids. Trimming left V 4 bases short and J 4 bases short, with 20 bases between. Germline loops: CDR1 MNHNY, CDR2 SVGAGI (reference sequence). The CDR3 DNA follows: TGTGCCAGCAGTTCTACGGGTCCAGGGGGGCAGTACGAGCAGTACTTC. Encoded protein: CASSSTGPGGQYEQYF.

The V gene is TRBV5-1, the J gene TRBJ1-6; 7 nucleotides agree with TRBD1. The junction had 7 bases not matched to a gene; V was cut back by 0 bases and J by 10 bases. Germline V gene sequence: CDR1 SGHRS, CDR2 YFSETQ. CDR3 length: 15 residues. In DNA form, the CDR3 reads TGCGCCAGCAGCTTGGAGGGACAGATATTCTCACCCCTCCACTTT. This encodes CASSLEGQIFSPLHF.

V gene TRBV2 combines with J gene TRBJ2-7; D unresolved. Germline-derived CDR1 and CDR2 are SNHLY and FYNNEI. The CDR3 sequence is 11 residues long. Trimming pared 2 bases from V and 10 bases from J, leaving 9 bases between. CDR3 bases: TGTGCCAGCAGTGAATTTACCAGACAGTACTTC. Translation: CASSEFTRQYF.

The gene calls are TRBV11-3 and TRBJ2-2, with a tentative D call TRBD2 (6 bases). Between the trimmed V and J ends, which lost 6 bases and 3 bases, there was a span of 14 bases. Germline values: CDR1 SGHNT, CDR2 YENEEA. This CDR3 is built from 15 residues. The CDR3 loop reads CASSLSRGYTGELFF. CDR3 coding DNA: TGTGCCAGCAGTCTAAGTCGGGGGTACACCGGGGAGCTGTTTTTT. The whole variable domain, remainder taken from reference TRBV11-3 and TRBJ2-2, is EAGVVQSPRYKIIEKKQPVAFWCNPISGHNTLYWYLQNLGQGPELLIRYENEEAVDDSQLPKDRFSAERLKGVDSTLKIQPAELGDSAVYLCASSLSRGYTGELFFGEGSRLTVL.

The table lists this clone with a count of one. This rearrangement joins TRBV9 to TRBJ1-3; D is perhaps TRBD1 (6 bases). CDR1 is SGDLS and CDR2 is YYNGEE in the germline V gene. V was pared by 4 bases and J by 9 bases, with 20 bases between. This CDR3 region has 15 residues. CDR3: CASSTTQGLPATIYF. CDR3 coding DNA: TGTGCCAGCAGCACCACCCAGGGGTTGCCCGCCACCATATATTTT.

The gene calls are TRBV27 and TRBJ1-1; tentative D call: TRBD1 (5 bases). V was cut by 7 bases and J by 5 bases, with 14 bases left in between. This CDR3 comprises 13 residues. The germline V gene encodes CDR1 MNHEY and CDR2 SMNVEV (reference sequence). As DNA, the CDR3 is TGTGCCAGCACCCAAAAGGGGTCGACTGAAGCTTTCTTT. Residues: CASTQKGSTEAFF.

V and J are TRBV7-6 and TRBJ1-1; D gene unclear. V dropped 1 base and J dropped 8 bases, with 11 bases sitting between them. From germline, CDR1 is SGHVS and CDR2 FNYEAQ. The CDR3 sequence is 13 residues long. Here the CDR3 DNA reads TGTGCCAGCAGCTTAGGGTTGGGCAGGGAAGCTTTCTTT. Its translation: CASSLGLGREAFF.